What follows are 3 T cell receptor beta chains derived from one specimen sequenced in a study of monozygotic twins with inflammatory bowel disease. TCRdb reprocessed the 5' RACE reads, keeping one entry per CDR3 protein, no DNA. This sample contains around 400,000 distinct CDR3 sequences. The sample taken for sequencing was blood. The source of these receptors is a human donor with ulcerative colitis or Crohn's disease, or a healthy co-twin of an affected twin (not recorded which).

J is TRBJ2-7 and V is TRBV12-3 or TRBV12-4; the D gene TCRdb calls, TRBD1, cannot be checked with no DNA. The CDR3 is 14 residues long. The CDR3 spells CASRPGQGTSEQYF.

The chain links TRBV5-5 to TRBJ2-3; TCRdb names TRBD2, which stays unverified in the absence of DNA. This CDR3 spans 16 amino acids. Germline V gene data show CDR1 as SGHKS and CDR2 as YYEKEE (reference sequence). Here the CDR3 reads CASSLVGGGPGDTQYF. Looking up the rest from reference TRBV5-5 and TRBJ2-3 gives the full variable domain: DAGVTQSPTHLIKTRGQQVTLRCSPISGHKSVSWYQQVLGQGPQFIFQYYEKEERGRGNFPDRFSARQFPNYSSELNVNALLLGDSALYLCASSLVGGGPGDTQYFGPGTRLTVL.

The chain employs TRBV20-1 and TRBJ2-1; there is no DNA to check the TCRdb D call of TRBD2. The CDR3 runs 14 residues. CDR1 is DFQATT and CDR2 is SNEGSKA in the germline V gene (reference sequence). CDR3 residues: CSARAGRANGEQFF.